This TCR beta chain was obtained from a study of response to subunit inactivated influenza vaccine (dated by TCRdb to the late 2010s). Turning to the overall study: To follow how T cells responded to a trivalent subunit inactivated influenza vaccine, the researchers relied on deep quantitative profiling of the T cell receptor repertoire. General study outcomes and caveats: According to the authors, only a limited number of new T cells may be recruited by each seasonal influenza vaccination.

Turning to this clonotype: Its recognized antigen is unknown. No base quality values were provided; no much bigger clone lies one nucleotide off.

Reading from cysteine to phenylalanine, the CDR3 counts 12 amino acids. Just the 36-base CDR3 DNA is kept, in frame starting at base 1. Relative to germline, V is 6 bases shorter and J is 7 bases shorter, with 10 bases between their ends. As encoded in the germline V gene, CDR1 is SGHVS while CDR2 is FQNEAQ. The receptor library was made with RT-PCR. This sample was sequenced with an Illumina HiSeq 2500. TCRdb reworked the public reads: Q25 trimming with fastp, MiXCR clone assembly, productive beta chains retained. Every CDR3 protein is listed once, alongside the most common genes and DNA of its rows. This sample is represented by roughly 620,000 distinct CDR3 sequences; approximately 11% of them were singletons. About 11% of the sample is taken by the ten largest. These data also featured in a second study, about T cells expressing NK-cell markers. As that second study puts it: TCR beta cDNA libraries were made by 5'RACE template switching that added a universal primer site and unique molecular identifiers. In sorted CD3+CD56+NKG2C+, CD3+CD56+NKG2C- and CD3+CD56-NKG2C+ T-cell subsets from several donors, TCR beta-chain repertoires were profiled. Seven of the eight sequenced donors were HCMV-seropositive and one was HCMV-seronegative. To restrict sorting to alphabetaTCR-expressing T cells, an anti-gammadeltaTCR antibody was added in several experiments. For about 6 donors, the dominant CD3+CD56+NKG2C+ clonotypes were among the top 10 CD8+ clonotypes and accounted for about 1.0-7.5% of CD8+ T cells. Those dominant clonotypes were again the most abundant among CD3+CD56-NKG2C+ cells in a handful of donors, at about 25-60.1%. It remained unclear whether the expanded NKG2C-expressing T cell clones were specific for HCMV antigens. The eight sequenced donors were randomly selected healthy volunteers, three men and five women. HCMV-specific IgG was detected in serum with a commercial ELISA kit to determine HCMV serostatus. Ficoll density gradient centrifugation was used to isolate peripheral blood mononuclear cells from blood. For 5 or 6 donors, unsorted PBMC were also used to sequence bulk peripheral blood T-cell repertoires. Priming for cDNA synthesis came from the TCR beta constant segment, and two successive PCR amplification steps followed. The libraries were sequenced on Illumina HiSeq 2000/2500, MiSeq or NextSeq, producing 2 x 150 bp reads. MIGEC handled demultiplexing of the reads and grouping by UMI, while MiTCR was used to assemble and quantify clonotypes. Only TCR cDNA sequences supported by at least two reads were kept to exclude erroneous sequences. Downstream repertoire analysis used the tcR package, and clonotypes were matched across fractions by CDR3 nucleotide sequence plus V segment. VDJmatch was used to annotate antigen specificity against VDJdb, with one amino acid substitution allowed in CDR3.

The TCR was taken from a man between 45 and 60 years old who received an inactivated influenza vaccine. Donor details come from another sample of the same person, matched by shared clones. The source was PBMCs from blood, collected on the day of vaccination. This receptor chain uses TRBV7-8 and TRBJ2-1; the D element could tentatively be TRBD1 or TRBD2, as 5 bases agree for each. The DNA sequence is TGTGCCAGCAGGGGGACGGATAATGAGCAGTTCTTC. Its translation is CASRGTDNEQFF.